These T cell receptor beta chains were read from a single sample in a study of T cell changes during pregnancy in multiple sclerosis. Here immunoSEQ multiplex PCR was the method, and the copy in TCRdb shows in-frame clones only, minus some. The table records 70,000 to 80,000 clones, 85% to 95% of them present only once. The sequenced sample was peripheral blood, obtained in the first trimester of pregnancy. The source is a female donor with multiple sclerosis, enrolled in a pregnancy study. Each CDR3 is given with its conserved first and last residue. A D gene is named only where the DNA matches it firmly. Part of the rows lack a size; the others show once, few, many or a class for expanded clones.

abundance: .; d_gene: TRBD1; j_gene: TRBJ2-2; v_gene: TRBV2; CDR3aa: CASRDRGQSTGELFF; CDR3nt: TGTGCCAGCAGAGACAGGGGGCAGAGCACCGGGGAGCTGTTTTTT
abundance: .; d_gene: TRBD1; j_gene: TRBJ2-7; v_gene: TRBV5-1; CDR3aa: CASSSGQGYEQYF; CDR3nt: TGCGCCAGCAGCTCGGGACAGGGGTACGAGCAGTACTTC
abundance: .; d_gene: TRBD1; j_gene: TRBJ2-7; v_gene: TRBV28; CDR3aa: CASSLIEQGFEQYF; CDR3nt: TGTGCCAGCAGCCTCATCGAACAGGGGTTCGAGCAGTACTTC
abundance: few; d_gene: .; j_gene: TRBJ1-5; v_gene: TRBV25-1; CDR3aa: CASSPSLGGNSNQPQHF; CDR3nt: TGTGCCAGCAGTCCTAGCCTGGGGGGGAATAGCAATCAGCCCCAGCATTTT
abundance: .; d_gene: .; j_gene: TRBJ2-2; v_gene: TRBV19; CDR3aa: CASSRSQGATGELFF; CDR3nt: TGTGCCAGTAGCCGATCACAGGGAGCCACCGGGGAGCTGTTTTTT
abundance: .; d_gene: .; j_gene: TRBJ1-1; v_gene: TRBV2; CDR3aa: CASSEALTGDNTEAFF; CDR3nt: TGTGCCAGCAGTGAAGCCCTGACGGGGGATAACACTGAAGCTTTCTTT
abundance: .; d_gene: TRBD1; j_gene: TRBJ1-6; v_gene: TRBV5-1; CDR3aa: CASSWTGSKDSPLHF; CDR3nt: TGCGCCAGCAGCTGGACAGGGAGTAAGGATTCACCCCTCCACTTT
abundance: once; d_gene: .; j_gene: TRBJ2-3; v_gene: TRBV12-5; CDR3aa: CASGLSAGLTDTQYF; CDR3nt: TGTGCTAGTGGTTTGAGCGCGGGGTTAACAGATACGCAGTATTTT
abundance: .; d_gene: .; j_gene: TRBJ2-1; v_gene: TRBV5-1; CDR3aa: CASSPDFAGSYNEQFF; CDR3nt: TGCGCCAGCAGCCCGGATTTTGCGGGGAGCTACAATGAGCAGTTCTTC
abundance: .; d_gene: TRBD1; j_gene: TRBJ1-5; v_gene: TRBV6-1; CDR3aa: CASSGTGYSNQPQHF; CDR3nt: TGTGCCAGCAGTGGGACAGGCTATAGCAATCAGCCCCAGCATTTT
abundance: .; d_gene: .; j_gene: TRBJ2-2; v_gene: TRBV5-5; CDR3aa: CASSLDVGPGELFF; CDR3nt: TGTGCCAGCAGTCTGGATGTGGGGCCCGGGGAGCTGTTTTTT
abundance: .; d_gene: .; j_gene: TRBJ1-2; v_gene: TRBV4-1; CDR3aa: CASSQDHNRDYGYTF; CDR3nt: TGCGCCAGCAGCCAAGATCATAACAGGGACTATGGCTACACCTTC
abundance: .; d_gene: .; j_gene: TRBJ2-6; v_gene: TRBV14; CDR3aa: CASSQLGAQSGANVLTF; CDR3nt: TGTGCCAGCAGCCAACTGGGGGCCCAATCTGGGGCCAACGTCCTGACTTTC
abundance: .; d_gene: TRBD2; j_gene: TRBJ2-1; v_gene: TRBV18; CDR3aa: CASSPPTSGGTYNEQFF; CDR3nt: TGTGCCAGCTCACCACCGACTAGCGGGGGGACCTACAATGAGCAGTTCTTC
abundance: .; d_gene: .; j_gene: TRBJ1-4; v_gene: TRBV2; CDR3aa: CASSPWGVRVGEKLFF; CDR3nt: TGTGCCAGCAGCCCCTGGGGGGTGAGGGTAGGGGAAAAACTGTTTTTT
abundance: .; d_gene: .; j_gene: TRBJ2-3; v_gene: TRBV2; CDR3aa: CASSEALGRTDTQYF; CDR3nt: TGTGCCAGCAGTGAAGCGCTTGGGCGCACAGATACGCAGTATTTT
abundance: once; d_gene: TRBD1; j_gene: TRBJ2-5; v_gene: TRBV27; CDR3aa: CASSLLGTGGQETQYF; CDR3nt: TGTGCCAGCAGCCTCCTCGGGACAGGGGGCCAAGAGACCCAGTACTTC
abundance: .; d_gene: TRBD1; j_gene: TRBJ2-1; v_gene: TRBV7-7; CDR3aa: CASSVMGQGWDEQFF; CDR3nt: TGTGCCAGCAGCGTAATGGGACAGGGTTGGGATGAGCAGTTCTTC
abundance: .; d_gene: .; j_gene: TRBJ2-7; v_gene: TRBV19; CDR3aa: CASSIKHSNEQYF; CDR3nt: TGTGCCAGTAGTATAAAGCATTCCAACGAGCAGTACTTC
abundance: .; d_gene: .; j_gene: TRBJ1-3; v_gene: TRBV7-9; CDR3aa: CASSLGGTGNTIYF; CDR3nt: TGTGCCAGCAGCCTGGGAGGGACTGGAAACACCATATATTTT
abundance: .; d_gene: .; j_gene: TRBJ1-3; v_gene: TRBV4-2; CDR3aa: CASSQDTSSGNTIYF; CDR3nt: TGTGCCAGCAGCCAAGACACAAGCTCTGGAAACACCATATATTTT
abundance: .; d_gene: TRBD2; j_gene: TRBJ2-1; v_gene: TRBV18; CDR3aa: CASSPRRGGTDEQFF; CDR3nt: TGTGCCAGCTCACCAAGGCGGGGGGGCACGGATGAGCAGTTCTTC
abundance: .; d_gene: .; j_gene: TRBJ2-7; v_gene: TRBV28; CDR3aa: CASSFTGSPYEQYF; CDR3nt: TGTGCCAGCAGTTTCACAGGATCACCCTACGAGCAGTACTTC
abundance: .; d_gene: TRBD1; j_gene: TRBJ2-3; v_gene: TRBV19; CDR3aa: CASSIDRGATDTQYF; CDR3nt: TGTGCCAGTAGTATTGACAGGGGTGCGACAGATACGCAGTATTTT
abundance: .; d_gene: TRBD1; j_gene: TRBJ1-4; v_gene: TRBV18; CDR3aa: CASSPPNKGQGARPEKLFF; CDR3nt: TGTGCCAGCTCACCACCGAATAAGGGACAGGGGGCTCGCCCGGAAAAACTGTTTTTT
abundance: .; d_gene: TRBD2; j_gene: TRBJ2-7; v_gene: TRBV19; CDR3aa: CASSPSGGPYEQYF; CDR3nt: TGTGCCAGTAGTCCGAGCGGGGGACCCTACGAGCAGTACTTC
abundance: .; d_gene: TRBD2; j_gene: TRBJ2-1; v_gene: TRBV9; CDR3aa: CASSAGDLAGEGEQFF; CDR3nt: TGTGCCAGCAGCGCGGGGGATCTAGCGGGAGAAGGGGAGCAGTTCTTC
abundance: .; d_gene: TRBD1; j_gene: TRBJ2-7; v_gene: TRBV27; CDR3aa: CASSRDRGYEQYF; CDR3nt: TGTGCCAGCAGTCGAGACAGGGGCTACGAGCAGTACTTC
abundance: .; d_gene: TRBD2; j_gene: TRBJ2-4; v_gene: TRBV28; CDR3aa: CASSLPGLAAAKNIQYF; CDR3nt: TGTGCCAGCAGTTTACCCGGACTAGCGGCAGCCAAAAACATTCAGTACTTC
abundance: .; d_gene: TRBD1; j_gene: TRBJ2-7; v_gene: TRBV6-1; CDR3aa: CASSLLGQPYEQYF; CDR3nt: TGTGCCAGCAGCCTCTTGGGACAGCCATACGAGCAGTACTTC